This passage covers 27 T cell receptor beta chains from one sample sequenced in a study of shared clonotypes between healthy human individuals. Sequenced by immunoSEQ multiplex PCR; TCRdb stores in-frame clones only, minus some. The table has about 1 million clones, under 80% seen once; the top ten hold approximately 1.5%. Material: memory CD4+ T cells sorted from blood. As for subset: CD45RA-negative fraction. These receptors all stem from a young man in good health.

In this sample, this clone turned up a few times. The chain joins TRBV7-2 to TRBJ2-3, with 7 bases lining up with TRBD2. Germline CDR1 reads SGHTA; CDR2 reads FQGNSA. J was trimmed by 2 bases and V by 4 bases; bases with no gene match: 9. There are 16 residues in the CDR3. The CDR3 region is CASSSSKRGPTDTQYF. CDR3 coding DNA: TGTGCCAGCAGCTCCTCTAAGCGGGGCCCCACAGATACGCAGTATTTT.

This rearrangement joins TRBV7-9 to TRBJ1-6, with D possibly being TRBD1 (6 bases). CDR3 size: 15 residues. The germline gives CDR1 SEHNR, CDR2 FQNEAQ (reference sequence). The V and J ends lost 0 bases and 9 bases respectively, with 12 bases between them. The CDR3 here is CASSLAQGGGSPLHF. For the CDR3, the DNA is TGTGCCAGCAGCTTAGCCCAGGGAGGGGGTTCACCCCTCCACTTT.

The DNA of the CDR3 is TGTGCCAGCAGTCCTTGGGGGCATAATTCGGAGACCCAGTACTTC. This translates into CASSPWGHNSETQYF. The chain carries TRBV27 and TRBJ2-5; a weak D match, TRBD1 (6 bases). Trimming cost V 5 bases and J 5 bases, with 18 bases left between them. CDR1 is MNHEY and CDR2 is SMNVEV in the germline V gene (reference sequence). This CDR3 has 15 amino acids.

This chain joins TRBV28 and TRBJ1-5; maybe TRBD1 (5 bases). Trimming took off 6 bases at V and 0 bases at J, with 12 bases between the two ends. From germline, CDR1 is MDHEN and CDR2 SYDVKM. CDR3 length: 15 residues. DNA of the CDR3: TGTGCCAGCAGCTGGGGGGGGACTAGCAATCAGCCCCAGCATTTT. It codes for CASSWGGTSNQPQHF.

This chain links TRBV28 with TRBJ2-7; 7 positions match TRBD1. V lost 6 bases to trimming and J lost 2 bases; unmatched junction nucleotides: 10. This CDR3 has 15 residues. The germline gives CDR1 MDHEN, CDR2 SYDVKM. The CDR3 DNA reads as TGTGCCAGCAGCCCCTACAGGGGACAAACCTACGAGCAGTACTTC. Amino acids: CASSPYRGQTYEQYF.

The V gene is TRBV5-4, the J gene TRBJ1-3; 7 bases map to TRBD1. CDR1 is SGHNT, CDR2 YYREEE, per germline (reference sequence). J was trimmed by 2 bases and V by 4 bases; bases with no gene match: 3. The CDR3 totals 14 residues. CDR3 protein: CASSPGQTGNTIYF. DNA for the CDR3: TGTGCCAGCAGCCCGGGACAGACTGGAAACACCATATATTTT.

The J gene is TRBJ2-5, the V gene TRBV5-4, with 8 bases that match TRBD2. After removal of 4 bases from V and 2 bases from J, the junction contained 4 bases not matched to a gene. In germline, CDR1 is SGHNT, CDR2 YYREEE (reference sequence). The CDR3 loop spans 14 amino acids. CDR3 coding DNA: TGTGCCAGCAGCCAACCGGGAGGGCAAGAGACCCAGTACTTC. Amino acid sequence: CASSQPGGQETQYF. Using reference TRBV5-4 and TRBJ2-5 for the parts outside the CDR3, the full variable domain is ETGVTQSPTHLIKTRGQQVTLRCSSQSGHNTVSWYQQALGQGPQFIFQYYREEENGRGNFPPRFSGLQFPNYSSELNVNALELDDSALYLCASSQPGGQETQYFGPGTRLLVL.

This clone was seen just once. The V and J genes are TRBV27 and TRBJ1-6, with no clear D. The CDR3 is made up of 15 amino acids. V was shortened by 5 bases and J by 4 bases, with 12 bases between the two germline ends. Germline CDR1 and CDR2: MNHEY and SMNVEV (reference sequence). The CDR3 nucleotides are TGTGCCAGCAGTACCAGCCCTACATATAATTCACCCCTCCACTTT. Residues: CASSTSPTYNSPLHF.

This clone was detected once. Other DNA sequences from this sample encode an identical CDR3 as well. V gene TRBV18 combines with J gene TRBJ1-1; the D gene is possibly TRBD1 (5 bases). V lost 2 bases and J 4 bases, leaving 8 bases between the germline ends. Germline assignment: CDR1 KGHSH and CDR2 LQKENI. This CDR3 region has 13 residues. This CDR3 reads CASSPSGGTEAFF. The CDR3 DNA reads TGTGCCAGCTCACCATCGGGGGGCACTGAAGCTTTCTTT.

The CDR3 nucleotides read TGTGCCAGCAGTGACGGAACGGGAGCTAGCCAAGAGACCCAGTACTTC. Protein product: CASSDGTGASQETQYF. The V call is TRBV25-1, the J call TRBJ2-5, with TRBD2 as a possible D gene (6 bases). V was trimmed by 3 bases and J by 1 base, leaving 15 bases between them. CDR1 and CDR2 from the germline V gene are MGHDK and SYGVNS. The CDR3 extends over 16 amino acids.

This clone was counted ten times or more. The chain recombines TRBV5-1 with TRBJ2-2; D might be TRBD1 or TRBD2, each matching 5 bases. Germline V CDR1 and CDR2: SGHRS, YFSETQ. Deletions cut 4 bases from V and 2 bases from J, with 18 bases between. This CDR3 is 17 amino acids long. The CDR3 DNA reads as TGCGCCAGCAGCCCCCTTTTTGGGGGTTACAACACCGGGGAGCTGTTTTTT. Its protein product is CASSPLFGGYNTGELFF.

The rearrangement joins TRBV4-1 to TRBJ2-3; 11 bases fit TRBD2. Germline V CDR1 and CDR2: MGHRA, YSYEKL. The ends lost 0 bases at V and 1 base at J; junction bases unmatched: 12. CDR3 length equals 20 residues. Here the CDR3 reads CASSQDSGGALRVGTDTQYF. CDR3 coding DNA: TGCGCCAGCAGCCAAGATAGCGGGGGGGCCCTTAGGGTTGGCACAGATACGCAGTATTTT.

V is TRBV7-2 and J is TRBJ2-2; D is undetermined. Trimming took 5 bases from V and 8 from J, leaving 9 bases between them. Per germline, CDR1 SGHTA and CDR2 FQGNSA. This CDR3 is 12 amino acids long. CDR3 DNA: TGTGCCAGCAGCCAAGGTCCGGGGGAGCTGTTTTTT. Protein sequence: CASSQGPGELFF.

The chain employs TRBV5-1 and TRBJ2-7; 8 bases fit TRBD1. This CDR3 spans 17 amino acids. V trimming: 4 bases; J trimming: 0 bases; junction bases outside the gene matches: 12. Germline V gives CDR1 SGHRS, CDR2 YFSETQ. CDR3 amino acids: CASSPTPGTGGSYEQYF. DNA of the CDR3: TGCGCCAGCAGCCCGACCCCCGGGACAGGCGGCTCCTACGAGCAGTACTTC.

The chain is built from TRBV15 and TRBJ2-1, with D maybe TRBD2 (6 bases). This CDR3 comprises 16 residues. CDR1 LNHNV and CDR2 YYDKDF come from the germline V gene (reference sequence). Trimming shortened V by 3 bases and J by 7 bases, and 19 bases separated the two germline ends. The CDR3, as DNA: TGTGCCACCAGCAGGTCGTCTAACTCCGGGGGTAATGAGCAGTTCTTC. It translates to CATSRSSNSGGNEQFF.

The V gene is TRBV30, the J gene TRBJ1-3, with D hard to call. The CDR3 has 13 residues. V lost 1 base to trimming and J lost 2 bases, with 6 bases between them. Looked up from germline, CDR1 is GTSNPN and CDR2 is SVGIG (reference sequence). CDR3 in DNA: TGTGCCTGGAGTGCATCGGCTGGAAACACCATATATTTT. Its translation: CAWSASAGNTIYF.

The rearrangement uses TRBV18 and TRBJ2-7; TRBD1 might be the D (6 bases). Germline CDR1 is KGHSH and CDR2 is LQKENI. The CDR3 runs to 12 residues. The ends were cut back, 3 bases at V and 5 bases at J, with 8 bases in the middle. CDR3 residues: CASSPKGDEQYF. The DNA of the CDR3 is TGTGCCAGCTCACCGAAGGGGGACGAGCAGTACTTC. The complete variable domain, with remaining parts taken from reference TRBV18 and TRBJ2-7, reads NAGVMQNPRHLVRRRGQEARLRCSPMKGHSHVYWYRQLPEEGLKFMVYLQKENIIDESGMPKERFSAEFPKEGPSILRIQQVVRGDSAAYFCASSPKGDEQYFGPGTRLTVT.

V is TRBV7-8 and J is TRBJ2-7; either TRBD1 or TRBD2 may supply D (6 bases each). This CDR3 contains 16 residues. Per germline, CDR1 SGHVS and CDR2 FQNEAQ. V was pared by 3 bases and J by 6 bases, with 21 bases between. For the CDR3, the DNA is TGTGCCAGCAGCTTCATGCCGGGGGCGGCGGGTGGCGAGCAGTACTTC. This encodes CASSFMPGAAGGEQYF.

This clone has a handful of counts. The rearrangement joins TRBV30 to TRBJ1-1, with 10 bases that match TRBD1. Germline V CDR1 and CDR2: GTSNPN, SVGIG (reference sequence). J gave up 10 bases and V 0 bases, and 5 bases lay outside the gene matches. The CDR3 totals 13 residues. The CDR3 DNA reads as TGTGCCTGGAGTGTAGGGACAGGGGAGGTAGCTTTCTTT. It encodes CAWSVGTGEVAFF. Variable domain in full (rest from reference TRBV30 and TRBJ1-1): SQTIHQWPATLVQPVGSPLSLECTVEGTSNPNLYWYRQAAGRGLQLLFYSVGIGQISSEVPQNLSASRPQDRQFILSSKKLLLSDSGFYLCAWSVGTGEVAFFGQGTRLTVV.

This clone was counted a single time. The J gene is TRBJ2-7, the V gene TRBV5-8; 14 nucleotides agree with TRBD2. With V trimmed by 4 bases and J by 0 bases, 9 bases remained unmatched. The CDR3 length is 18 residues. CDR1 is SGHTS and CDR2 is YDEGEE in the germline V gene. The CDR3 nucleotides read TGTGCCAGCAGCCCCTGGGGTGGGACTAGCGGGAGCTCCTACGAGCAGTACTTC. This translates into CASSPWGGTSGSSYEQYF.

The V gene is TRBV9, the J gene TRBJ2-5; D is unresolved. V gave up 9 bases and J gave up 2 bases, with 17 bases separating them. CDR3 size: 14 residues. Germline V gene lookup returns CDR1 SGDLS and CDR2 YYNGEE. This CDR3 reads CAIGVVRKQETQYF. The CDR3 DNA follows: TGTGCCATTGGGGTGGTACGCAAGCAAGAGACCCAGTACTTC.

In DNA, the CDR3 is TGCGCCAGCAGCACGGGACTAGCGTCCTACGGCGAGCAGTTCTTC. This sequence encodes CASSTGLASYGEQFF. The chain combines TRBV5-1 with TRBJ2-1, with 10 nucleotides matching TRBD2. The CDR3 has 15 amino acids. Per germline, CDR1 SGHRS and CDR2 YFSETQ. The J segment lost 10 bases and the V segment lost 4 bases, leaving 11 bases of the junction unmatched.

The V call is TRBV27, the J call TRBJ2-2; perhaps TRBD1 as D (6 bases). CDR1 and CDR2 from the germline V gene are MNHEY and SMNVEV (reference sequence). The V and J ends lost 4 bases and 0 bases respectively, with 12 bases between them. This CDR3 region has 16 residues. As DNA, the CDR3 is TGTGCCAGCAGTTCCGACAGGTCCCCGAACACCGGGGAGCTGTTTTTT. It encodes CASSSDRSPNTGELFF.

The chain uses TRBV13 and TRBJ2-7; D might be TRBD2 (5 bases). V was trimmed by 5 bases and J by 4 bases, leaving 18 bases between them. Germline CDR1 PRHDT, CDR2 FYEKMQ (reference sequence). The CDR3 covers 15 residues. CDR3 sequence (DNA): TGTGCCAGCAGCCCTTTCGGGGAGAGGTTGTACGAGCAGTACTTC. Protein: CASSPFGERLYEQYF.

The V gene is TRBV29-1, the J gene TRBJ2-5, with D possibly matching TRBD1 (6 bases). The end of the DNA aligns better with TRBJ2-7, so the J call may be wrong. The CDR3 extends over 13 amino acids. The V gene's germline CDR1 is SQVTM and CDR2 ANQGSEA. CDR3 residues: CSVEATGPYEQYF. CDR3 sequence (DNA): TGCAGCGTTGAAGCGACAGGTCCCTACGAGCAGTACTTC.

The J gene is TRBJ1-1, the V gene TRBV28, with 7 bases fitting TRBD1. The CDR3 contains 15 residues. From germline, CDR1 is MDHEN and CDR2 SYDVKM. The junction had 9 bases not matched to a gene; V was cut back by 6 bases and J by 2 bases. The CDR3 spells CASRTPGQKNTEAFF. CDR3 nucleotides: TGTGCCAGCAGAACTCCGGGACAGAAAAACACTGAAGCTTTCTTT.

This clone was found once. The chain is built from TRBV5-1 and TRBJ1-2; D perhaps matches TRBD1 (6 bases). The CDR3 totals 16 residues. Germline V gene sequence: CDR1 SGHRS, CDR2 YFSETQ. Trimming took 0 bases from V and 4 from J, leaving 16 bases between them. CDR3 DNA: TGCGCCAGCAGCTTGGTCTCTGGGGGCTCCCCCTATGGCTACACCTTC. Translated, it gives CASSLVSGGSPYGYTF. The full variable domain, with the rest looked up from reference TRBV5-1 and TRBJ1-2, is KAGVTQTPRYLIKTRGQQVTLSCSPISGHRSVSWYQQTPGQGLQFLFEYFSETQRNKGNFPGRFSGRQFSNSRSEMNVSTLELGDSALYLCASSLVSGGSPYGYTFGSGTRLTVV.